Each of the 23 T cell receptor beta chains below was sequenced from the same sample in a study of blood T cell repertoires in COVID-19. Assay: immunoSEQ multiplex PCR; the TCRdb copy retains only in-frame clones and omits some. The table includes around 76,000 clones, around 91% detected once. Sequencing input: peripheral blood. The receptors come from a human donor in a cohort sampled during active COVID-19.

The chain couples TRBV28 to TRBJ1-4, with D possibly matching TRBD1 (5 bases). Germline CDR1 and CDR2: MDHEN and SYDVKM. The germline V and J ends were trimmed by 5 bases and 2 bases, with 15 bases remaining between them. This CDR3 spans 16 amino acids. DNA of the CDR3: TGTGCCAGCAGTCCTTATCGGCAGGGCACTAATGAAAAACTGTTTTTT. Its translation: CASSPYRQGTNEKLFF.

The V call is TRBV2, the J call TRBJ2-3; 7 bases line up with TRBD2. Germline-derived CDR1 and CDR2 are SNHLY and FYNNEI. The CDR3 totals 12 residues. The V segment lost 6 bases and the J segment 3 bases; nucleotides outside the gene matches: 0. This chain's CDR3 is CASRAGTDTQYF. CDR3 in DNA: TGTGCCAGCAGAGCGGGGACAGATACGCAGTATTTT.

The chain couples TRBV4-1 to TRBJ2-1; 8 bases fit TRBD1. Trimming removed 1 base from V and 4 bases from J; junction bases left unmatched: 12. The CDR3 sequence is 18 residues long. CDR1 MGHRA and CDR2 YSYEKL come from the germline V gene. The CDR3 reads CASSQAPPTGGYYNEQFF. Here the CDR3 DNA reads TGCGCCAGCAGCCAAGCCCCTCCTACAGGGGGTTATTACAATGAGCAGTTCTTC.

The chain combines TRBV27 with TRBJ1-1; 7 bases line up with TRBD1. CDR1 MNHEY and CDR2 SMNVEV come from the germline V gene (reference sequence). The CDR3 sequence is 14 residues long. V shed 6 bases, J shed 0 bases, and the junction held 4 bases outside the gene matches. CDR3 sequence reads: CASRIQGMNTEAFF. The CDR3 bases are TGTGCCAGCAGGATACAGGGGATGAACACTGAAGCTTTCTTT.

The V gene is TRBV7-2, the J gene TRBJ2-1, with TRBD1 identical over 7 bases. The CDR3 sequence is 13 residues long. V dropped 8 bases and J dropped 10; count of bases not matched to a gene: 11. Germline V CDR1 and CDR2: SGHTA, FQGNSA. Here the CDR3 DNA reads TGTGCCAGCGCCCGGAACAGGGGTGGGGAGCAGTTCTTC. As protein: CASARNRGGEQFF.

The genes are TRBV5-4 and TRBJ1-6; 10 nucleotides match TRBD1. J gave up 9 bases and V 4 bases, and 7 bases lay outside the gene matches. Germline V gene lookup returns CDR1 SGHNT and CDR2 YYREEE (reference sequence). The CDR3 has 15 residues. CDR3 amino acids: CASSTRQGASSPLHF. In DNA, the CDR3 is TGTGCCAGCAGCACTCGACAGGGGGCGAGTTCACCCCTCCACTTT.

A single count supports this clone. Here the CDR3 reads CASSDSSRGTEAFF. The CDR3 DNA sequence: TGTGCCAGCAGTGACTCGAGTCGAGGCACTGAAGCTTTCTTT. The chain uses TRBV6-4 and TRBJ1-1; D ambiguous. CDR3 size: 14 residues. Trimming pared 0 bases from V and 4 bases from J, leaving 9 bases between. Per germline, CDR1 MRHNA and CDR2 SNTAGT.

J is TRBJ2-3 and V is TRBV6-1, with D perhaps matching TRBD2 (6 bases). Germline lookup yields CDR1 MNHNS and CDR2 SASEGT. This CDR3 has 13 residues. V dropped 3 bases and J dropped 4 bases, with 8 bases sitting between them. The CDR3 nucleotides read TGTGCCAGCAGTGACGGAGGGGCAGATACGCAGTATTTT. Translation: CASSDGGADTQYF.

This chain links TRBV27 with TRBJ1-5; TRBD1 might be the D (6 bases). The ends were cut back, 4 bases at V and 7 bases at J, with 20 bases in the middle. The CDR3 is 16 residues long. The V gene's germline CDR1 is MNHEY and CDR2 SMNVEV (reference sequence). The CDR3 region is CASSSTTRGAEQPQHF. The CDR3 region has the DNA TGTGCCAGCAGTTCCACGACCCGGGGGGCCGAACAGCCCCAGCATTTT.

V and J are TRBV19 and TRBJ1-1; the D gene is possibly TRBD1 (6 bases). The V end was cut by 7 bases, the J end by 1 base, with 16 bases between. The CDR3 contains 15 residues. From germline, CDR1 is LNHDA and CDR2 SQIVND (reference sequence). As DNA, the CDR3 is TGTGCCAGTACCTTCATGGACAGCCGGAACACTGAAGCTTTCTTT. The encoded protein is CASTFMDSRNTEAFF.

The rearrangement joins TRBV19 to TRBJ1-6, with D tentatively TRBD1 (6 bases). There are 14 residues in the CDR3. V was trimmed by 6 bases and J by 6 bases, leaving 12 bases between them. From germline, CDR1 is LNHDA and CDR2 SQIVND (reference sequence). In nucleotides, the CDR3 is TGTGCCAGTAGGGTGGGGGGGGCTAATTCACCCCTCCACTTT. Translation: CASRVGGANSPLHF.

The rearrangement links TRBV3-1 (or the pseudogene TRBV3-2) to TRBJ1-1; D is unclear. Germline-derived CDR1 and CDR2 are LGHDT and YNNKEL (reference sequence). V lost 4 bases to trimming and J lost 10 bases, with 16 bases between them. The CDR3 length is 13 residues. In DNA form, the CDR3 reads TGTGCCAGCAGCCGCGGGTGGTCTGGTGGAGCTTTCTTT. Amino acids: CASSRGWSGGAFF.

This chain uses TRBV2 with TRBJ1-1; 7 nucleotides align to TRBD1. J lost 0 bases, V lost 10 bases, and 8 bases had no gene match. Germline V gene lookup returns CDR1 SNHLY and CDR2 FYNNEI. The CDR3 consists of 14 residues. For the CDR3, the DNA is TGTGCCATCCTCTTAGGGGGCTTGAACACTGAAGCTTTCTTT. This gives the protein CAILLGGLNTEAFF.

The gene calls are TRBV4-1 and TRBJ1-2; unclear D gene. V was pared by 0 bases and J by 8 bases, with 13 bases between. The length of the CDR3 is 14 residues. Germline V lookup: CDR1 MGHRA, CDR2 YSYEKL. In DNA, the CDR3 is TGCGCCAGCAGCCAAGATGTCGGCGGCTGGGGCTACACCTTC. This sequence encodes CASSQDVGGWGYTF.

The chain joins TRBV20-1 to TRBJ2-5; 11 bases match TRBD2. Unmatched junction bases numbered 8, after V lost 3 bases and J lost 5 bases. Germline V gene lookup returns CDR1 DFQATT and CDR2 SNEGSKA (reference sequence). CDR3 length: 15 amino acids. The chain's CDR3 is CSASHGASGGETQYF. The CDR3 nucleotides are TGCAGTGCTAGTCATGGGGCTAGCGGGGGGGAGACCCAGTACTTC.

The J gene is TRBJ2-1, the V gene TRBV7-3; 13 bases agree with TRBD2. The J segment lost 8 bases and the V segment lost 5 bases, leaving 3 bases of the junction unmatched. The CDR3 is 14 residues long. CDR1 and CDR2 (germline): SGHTA, FQGTGA. CDR3: CASSKGLAGHEQFF. The CDR3 DNA reads TGTGCCAGCAGCAAGGGACTAGCGGGGCATGAGCAGTTCTTC.

V is TRBV19 and J is TRBJ1-5, with 7 bases that match TRBD1. Trimming took 6 bases from V and 2 from J; bases not matched to a gene: 7. The CDR3 spans 15 residues. Germline V lookup: CDR1 LNHDA, CDR2 SQIVND (reference sequence). The CDR3 sequence: CASRDQGVGNQPQHF. The CDR3, as DNA: TGTGCCAGTAGGGACCAGGGGGTGGGCAATCAGCCCCAGCATTTT.

The V gene is TRBV7-3, the J gene TRBJ2-2; 7 positions agree with TRBD1. This CDR3 contains 15 residues. V lost 5 bases, J lost 4 bases, and 7 bases stayed unmatched. Germline V gene lookup returns CDR1 SGHTA and CDR2 FQGTGA. CDR3 sequence reads: CASSPTGQPTGELFF. CDR3 nucleotides: TGTGCCAGCAGCCCCACGGGACAGCCCACCGGGGAGCTGTTTTTT. Full variable domain (outside the CDR3, taken from reference TRBV7-3 and TRBJ2-2): GAGVSQTPSNKVTEKGKYVELRCDPISGHTALYWYRQSLGQGPEFLIYFQGTGAADDSGLPNDRFFAVRPEGSVSTLKIQRTERGDSAVYLCASSPTGQPTGELFFGEGSRLTVL.

The chain links TRBV9 to TRBJ1-2; D uncertain. Germline lookup yields CDR1 SGDLS and CDR2 YYNGEE. The CDR3 runs to 12 residues. With 4 bases removed from V and 5 bases from J, the gap between germline ends came to 9 bases. CDR3 protein: CASSFGGYGYTF. The CDR3 coding sequence is TGTGCCAGCAGCTTCGGAGGGTATGGCTACACCTTC.

The V gene is TRBV10-3, the J gene TRBJ2-7; 10 nucleotides agree with TRBD1. V shed 5 bases, J shed 2 bases, and the junction held 6 bases outside the gene matches. Germline loops: CDR1 ENHRY, CDR2 SYGVKD. This CDR3 contains 15 residues. CDR3 nucleotide sequence: TGTGCCATCAGTTCGGGGACAGGGGACCCCTACGAGCAGTACTTC. Its protein product is CAISSGTGDPYEQYF.

The chain links TRBV2 to TRBJ1-4; 7 nucleotides agree with TRBD1. Germline values: CDR1 SNHLY, CDR2 FYNNEI. This CDR3 has 14 residues. V was clipped by 6 bases and J by 5 bases; unmatched bases: 6. Written as DNA, the CDR3 is TGTGCCAGCAGACCCGGGACAGTAAATGAAAAACTGTTTTTT. Translating gives CASRPGTVNEKLFF.

This clone has just one count. V is TRBV10-3 and J is TRBJ2-1; D uncertain. The CDR3 covers 15 residues. CDR1 ENHRY and CDR2 SYGVKD come from the germline V gene. Trimming took 0 bases from V and 2 from J, leaving 8 bases between them. CDR3 protein: CAISESSGPYNEQFF. The CDR3 bases are TGTGCCATCAGTGAGTCGTCAGGCCCCTACAATGAGCAGTTCTTC.

V gene TRBV3-1 (or the pseudogene TRBV3-2) combines with J gene TRBJ2-5; 7 nucleotides agree with TRBD2. CDR1 LGHDT and CDR2 YNNKEL come from the germline V gene (reference sequence). V dropped 4 bases and J dropped 5; count of bases not matched to a gene: 4. The CDR3 runs to 13 residues. In nucleotides, the CDR3 is TGTGCCAGCAGCCGCGGACTAGAGGAGACCCAGTACTTC. Translated: CASSRGLEETQYF.